The source of this TCR beta chain is a study of T cell responses to AZD1222 COVID-19 vaccine. Points from the study as a whole: Among the donors, most were white British and more were female, and clonal diversity was possibly underestimated. Just 5 to 7 AZD1222 recipients tested seropositive at baseline.

V was trimmed by 5 bases and J by 2 bases, leaving 9 bases between them. The CDR3 extends over 13 amino acids. CDR1 and CDR2 from the germline V gene are MRHNA and SNTAGT. Recipients boosted at about 4 weeks or about 12 weeks are pooled. Comments on this clone: Its antigen is not known.

Libraries were prepared by immunoSEQ multiplex PCR; TCRdb keeps only in-frame clonotypes and omits some of them. The sample consists of approximately 75,000 clones, roughly 84% of them appearing once. The source material was peripheral blood, sampled 28 days after the second AZD1222 dose. The chain links TRBV6-4 to TRBJ1-2, with D perhaps TRBD1 (6 bases). The TCR was taken from an adult who received the AZD1222 COVID-19 vaccine. CDR3 protein: CASSPGHNYGYTF. In DNA form, the CDR3 reads TGTGCCAGCAGTCCGGGACACAACTATGGCTACACCTTC.